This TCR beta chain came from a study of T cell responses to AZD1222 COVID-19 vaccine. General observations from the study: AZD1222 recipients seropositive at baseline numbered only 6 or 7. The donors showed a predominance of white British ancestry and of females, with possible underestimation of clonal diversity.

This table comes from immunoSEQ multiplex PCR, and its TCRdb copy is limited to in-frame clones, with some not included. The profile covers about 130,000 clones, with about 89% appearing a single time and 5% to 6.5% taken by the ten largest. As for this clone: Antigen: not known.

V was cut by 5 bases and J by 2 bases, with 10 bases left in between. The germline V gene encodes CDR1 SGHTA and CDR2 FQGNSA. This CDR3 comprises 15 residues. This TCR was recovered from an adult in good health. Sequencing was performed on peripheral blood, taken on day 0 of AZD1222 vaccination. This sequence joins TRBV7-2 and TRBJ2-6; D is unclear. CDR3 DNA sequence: TGTGCCAGCAGCCCTTGGGTCGCTGGGGCCAACGTCCTGACTTTC. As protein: CASSPWVAGANVLTF.